This paragraph reports one T cell receptor (beta chain). Its specificity is unknown. This record comes from a study of OX40 agonist ivuxolimab in advanced cancers. Study-wide results and caveats: Among the lowest levels of clonal expansion were found in partial responders at 0.1-3.0 mg/kg.

Sequencing was performed with immunoSEQ multiplex PCR; in TCRdb, only in-frame clones are kept and a portion is missing. In the table there are approximately 88,000 clones, around nine tenths of which are singletons. The V gene lost 0 bases and the J gene lost 7 bases, with 7 bases spanning the gap. Per germline, CDR1 SGHVS and CDR2 FQNEAQ. The CDR3 length is 14 residues. Sample: CD4+ or CD8+ T cells sorted from blood, taken in a trial of the OX40 agonist ivuxolimab. The V gene is TRBV7-8, the J gene TRBJ1-6; maybe TRBD1 (5 bases). The receptor's source is an adult with an advanced solid tumor such as melanoma, head and neck, liver or kidney cancer. CDR3 sequence: CASSLAGANSPLHF. The CDR3 coding sequence is TGTGCCAGCAGCTTAGCAGGGGCAAATTCACCCCTCCACTTT.